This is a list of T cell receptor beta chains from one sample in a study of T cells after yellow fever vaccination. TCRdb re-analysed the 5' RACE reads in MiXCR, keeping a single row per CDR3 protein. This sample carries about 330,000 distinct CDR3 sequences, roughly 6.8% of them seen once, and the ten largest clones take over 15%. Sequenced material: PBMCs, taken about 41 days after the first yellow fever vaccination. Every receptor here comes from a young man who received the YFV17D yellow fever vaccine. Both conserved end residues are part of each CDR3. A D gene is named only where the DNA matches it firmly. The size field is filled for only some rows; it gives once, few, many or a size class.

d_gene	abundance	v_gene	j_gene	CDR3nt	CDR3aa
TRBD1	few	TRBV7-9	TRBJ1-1	TGTGCCAGCAGCTTAGAGGCGGCAGGGGGAACTTTCTTT	CASSLEAAGGTFF
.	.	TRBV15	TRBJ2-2	TGTGCCACCAGCAGAGGGGCACGAGGGTTGGACACCGGGGAGCTGTTTTTT	CATSRGARGLDTGELFF
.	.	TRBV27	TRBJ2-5	TGTGCCAGCAGTTTAAGGGGGGGCCGCCAAGAGACCCAGTACTTC	CASSLRGGRQETQYF
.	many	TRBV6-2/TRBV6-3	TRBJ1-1	TGTGCCAGCAGCCCTGTAGAAGACGGTAACACTGAAGCTTTCTTT	CASSPVEDGNTEAFF
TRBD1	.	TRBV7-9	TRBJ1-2	TGTGCCAGCAGCTCAGACAGGGATTACTACACCTTC	CASSSDRDYYTF
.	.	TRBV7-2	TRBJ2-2	TGTGCCAGCAGCTTAGGCGCGGTCGCGAACACCGGGGAGCTGTTTTTT	CASSLGAVANTGELFF
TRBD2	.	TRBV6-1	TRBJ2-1	TGTGCCAGCCGGGAGGGTCCCTACAATGAGCAGTTCTTC	CASREGPYNEQFF
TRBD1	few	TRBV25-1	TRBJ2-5	TGTGCCAGCAGTGGCCGGACGACAGGGCTAGGAGAGACCCAGTACTTC	CASSGRTTGLGETQYF
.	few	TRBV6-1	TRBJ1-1	TGTGCCAGCAGTGGGGACTTTTTCGTGGCTGAAGCTTTCTTT	CASSGDFFVAEAFF
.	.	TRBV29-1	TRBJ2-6	TGCAGCGTTGAAGGTGACCAGGGAAATTACTCTGGGGCCAACGTCCTGACTTTC	CSVEGDQGNYSGANVLTF
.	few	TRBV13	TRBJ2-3	TGTGCCAGCAGCTGGCGTTCGGGGGAGGGCACAGATACGCAGTATTTT	CASSWRSGEGTDTQYF
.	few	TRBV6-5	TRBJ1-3	TGTGCCAGCAGTTACTCGAACCTATTCTCTGGAAACACCATATATTTT	CASSYSNLFSGNTIYF
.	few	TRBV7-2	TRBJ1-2	TGTGCCAGCAGCCCCACCCCAGGTCTAAACTATGGCTACACCTTC	CASSPTPGLNYGYTF
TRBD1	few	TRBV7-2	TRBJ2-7	TGTGCCAGCAGCAAAAGACTACGAGGGGGCGCCGGGAACGAGCAGTACTTC	CASSKRLRGGAGNEQYF
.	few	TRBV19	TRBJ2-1	TGTGCCAGTAGTCCAGAGCCCTCCTACAATGAGCAGTTCTTC	CASSPEPSYNEQFF
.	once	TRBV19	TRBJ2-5	TGTGCCAGTAGGACCTTTTTCGCAGAGTGGGAGACCCAGTACTTC	CASRTFFAEWETQYF
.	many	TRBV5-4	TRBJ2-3	TGTGCCAGCAGCTTCACGGGGAGTGGAGATACGCAGTATTTT	CASSFTGSGDTQYF
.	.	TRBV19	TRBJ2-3	TGTGCCAGTAGGACCAACCCGCAGGATACGCAGTATTTT	CASRTNPQDTQYF
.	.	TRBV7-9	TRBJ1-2	TGTGCCAGCAGGGAACAACAGGGCTACACCTTC	CASREQQGYTF
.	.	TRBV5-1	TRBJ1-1	TGCGCCAGCAGCCGGAGGGGTATAGGGAACACTGAAGCTTTCTTT	CASSRRGIGNTEAFF
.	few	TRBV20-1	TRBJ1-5	TGCAGTGCTAGAGGTGGGTCTTGGAATCAGCCCCAGCATTTT	CSARGGSWNQPQHF
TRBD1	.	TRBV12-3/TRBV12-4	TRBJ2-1	TGTGCCAGCAGTTTAGAAGCCCGGACAGGGCGCGCTGAGCAGTTCTTC	CASSLEARTGRAEQFF
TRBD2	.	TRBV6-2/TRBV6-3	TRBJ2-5	TGTGCCAGCAGTCCGCTAGCGGGGGGACAAGAGACCCAGTACTTC	CASSPLAGGQETQYF
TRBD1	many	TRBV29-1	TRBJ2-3	TGCAGCGTGGGGAAGGGGGCTGTAACAGATACGCAGTATTTT	CSVGKGAVTDTQYF
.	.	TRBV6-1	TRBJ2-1	TGTGCCAGCAGCCGTGGACCACCCGACTACAACAATGAGCAGTTCTTC	CASSRGPPDYNNEQFF
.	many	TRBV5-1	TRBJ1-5	TGCGCCAGCAGCTTGAACACGGGGGGTGATCAGCCCCAGCATTTT	CASSLNTGGDQPQHF
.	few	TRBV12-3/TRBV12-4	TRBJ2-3	TGTGCCAGCAGCGCCCCCAACACAGATACGCAGTATTTT	CASSAPNTDTQYF
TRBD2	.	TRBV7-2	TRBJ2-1	TGTGCCAGCAGCTTCGGTAGCGGGGAATACAATGAGCAGTTCTTC	CASSFGSGEYNEQFF
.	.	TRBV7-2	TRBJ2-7	TGTGCCAGCAGCCCGGCGAGGGCGTACGAGCAGTACTTC	CASSPARAYEQYF
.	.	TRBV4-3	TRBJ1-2	TGCGCCAGCAGCCAAGTAGGCGTCAGGGGTAGCGGCTACACCTTC	CASSQVGVRGSGYTF
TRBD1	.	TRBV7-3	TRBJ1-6	TGTGCCAGCAGCCCACAGGGGGCAGGTTCACCCCTCCACTTT	CASSPQGAGSPLHF
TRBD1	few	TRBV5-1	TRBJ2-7	TGCGCCAGCAGCTCCGCGCCGGGACAGGGGTACGAGCAGTACTTC	CASSSAPGQGYEQYF
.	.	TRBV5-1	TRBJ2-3	TGCGCCAGCAGCCGGGGTGAGACTACTAGCACGCAGTATTTT	CASSRGETTSTQYF
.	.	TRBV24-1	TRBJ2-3	TGTGCCACCAGTGGTTGGGACAACACAGATACGCAGTATTTT	CATSGWDNTDTQYF
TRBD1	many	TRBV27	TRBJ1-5	TGTGCCAGCAGAGGACAGGGGTCCTCCTCTTTTAGCAATCAGCCCCAGCATTTT	CASRGQGSSSFSNQPQHF
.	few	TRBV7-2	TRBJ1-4	TGTGCCAGCAGCCTAATATGGAATGAAAAACTGTTTTTT	CASSLIWNEKLFF
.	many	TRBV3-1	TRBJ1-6	TGTGCCAGCAGCCAATTGGGCGGCTCGGGTTCACCCCTCCACTTT	CASSQLGGSGSPLHF
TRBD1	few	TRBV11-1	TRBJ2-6	TGTGCCAGCAGCTTATTGACCGGACAGGGGCCTGGGGCCAACGTCCTGACTTTC	CASSLLTGQGPGANVLTF
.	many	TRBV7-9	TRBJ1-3	TGTGCCAGCAGCTTAAACCTTCGCTCTGGAAACACCATATATTTT	CASSLNLRSGNTIYF
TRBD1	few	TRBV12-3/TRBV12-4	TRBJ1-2	TGTGCCAGCAGTTTACACAGGGGGCGAGCTAACTATGGCTACACCTTC	CASSLHRGRANYGYTF
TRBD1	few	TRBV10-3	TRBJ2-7	TGTGCCATCAGTGAGGTGGACAGGAGTGCCTACGAGCAGTACTTC	CAISEVDRSAYEQYF
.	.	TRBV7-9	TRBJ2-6	TGTGCCAGCAGCTTTACAGCTGGGGCCAACGTCCTGACTTTC	CASSFTAGANVLTF
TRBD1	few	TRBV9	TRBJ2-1	TGTGCCAGCAGCGCGAGACAGGGCTCCTACAATGAGCAGTTCTTC	CASSARQGSYNEQFF
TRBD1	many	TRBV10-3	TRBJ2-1	TGTGCCATCAGGCGACAGGGTGGGGAGCAGTTCTTC	CAIRRQGGEQFF
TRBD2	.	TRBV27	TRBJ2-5	TGTGCCAGCAGTATACTAGCGGGGGGCCCCCAAGAGACCCAGTACTTC	CASSILAGGPQETQYF
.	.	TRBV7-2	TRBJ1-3	TGTGCCAGCAGCTTAAGCGGCATCGCTGGAAACACCATATATTTT	CASSLSGIAGNTIYF